This T cell receptor (beta chain) was captured in a study of Ad26.COV2.S vaccination and SARS-CoV-2 variants. Study findings and constraints: Measurements of TCR breadth and depth may have given underestimates of the total T cell responses. Whether participants received vaccine or placebo, their non-spike TCR breadth was similar. Compared with placebo recipients, vaccine recipients had higher spike-specific TCR breadth.

On this clone: Its antigen is unidentified.

Indicated treatment: approximately 18 received Ad26.COV2.S at low or high dose, single or two shots; five or six received placebo; per-sample allocation not given. It was on day 63 after the first vaccine or placebo injection that samples were taken. Donor was an adult aged 18-55 years in Boston. TCRdb keeps only in-frame clones here, not all; method: immunoSEQ multiplex PCR. In the table there are more than 400,000 clones, about nine tenths of which are singletons. This sequence was found in a person between 18 and 60 years old who received the Ad26.COV2.S COVID-19 vaccine or a placebo. Sequences were derived from peripheral blood, sampled in a trial of Ad26.COV2.S vaccine versus placebo.

The chain's CDR3 is CAISESVGRSTEAFF. CDR3 DNA: TGTGCCATCAGTGAGTCCGTGGGGAGGAGCACTGAAGCTTTCTTT. The genes are TRBV10-3 and TRBJ1-1, with D hard to call. V lost 0 bases and J 4 bases, leaving 12 bases between the germline ends. Germline V lookup: CDR1 ENHRY, CDR2 SYGVKD. CDR3 length: 15 amino acids.